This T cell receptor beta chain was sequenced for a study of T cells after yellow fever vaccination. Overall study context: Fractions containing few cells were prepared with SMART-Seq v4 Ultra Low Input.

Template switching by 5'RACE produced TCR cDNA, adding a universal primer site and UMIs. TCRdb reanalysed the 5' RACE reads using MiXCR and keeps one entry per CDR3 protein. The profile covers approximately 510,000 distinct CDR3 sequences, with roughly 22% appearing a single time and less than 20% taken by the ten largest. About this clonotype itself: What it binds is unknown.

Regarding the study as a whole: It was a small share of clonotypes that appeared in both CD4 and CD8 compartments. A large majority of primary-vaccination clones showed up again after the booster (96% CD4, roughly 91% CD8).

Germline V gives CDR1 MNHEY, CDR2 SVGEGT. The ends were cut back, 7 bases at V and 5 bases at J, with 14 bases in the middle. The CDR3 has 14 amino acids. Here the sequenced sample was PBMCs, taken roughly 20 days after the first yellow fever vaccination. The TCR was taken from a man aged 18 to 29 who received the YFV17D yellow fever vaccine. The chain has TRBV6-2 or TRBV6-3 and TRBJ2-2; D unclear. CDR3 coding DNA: TGTGCCAGCATCCTACGACCCGGGACCGGGGAGCTGTTTTTT. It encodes CASILRPGTGELFF.